This TCR beta chain was identified during a study of blood T cell repertoires in COVID-19. Sequencing was performed with immunoSEQ multiplex PCR; in TCRdb, only in-frame clones are kept and a portion is missing. This table has about 76,000 clones, almost 85% appearing once. Germline trimming cut 2 bases from V and 2 bases from J; bases unmatched to any gene: 5. The CDR3 totals 16 residues. The germline CDR1 and CDR2 sequences are SGHKS and YYEKEE (reference sequence). Sequenced: peripheral blood. The chain links TRBV5-5 to TRBJ1-5; the match to TRBD1 covers 9 bases. The sequence was collected from a man in his fifties with COVID-19, enrolled during active disease. This chain's CDR3 is CASSLGTGNGNQPQHF. The CDR3 nucleotides read TGTGCCAGCAGCTTAGGGACAGGGAATGGCAATCAGCCCCAGCATTTT.